The sequence of this T cell receptor beta chain was determined in a study of T-cell memory formation after mild COVID-19. Overall study findings and caveats: CD4+ contracting clones lay mainly in CM and EM, CD8+ ones in EMRA. Pre-infection memory contained some responding clones, which suggested that cross-reactive memory had joined.

The CDR3 totals 16 residues. V lost 2 bases, J lost 8 bases, and 10 bases stayed unmatched. Germline V gene sequence: CDR1 SGHVS, CDR2 FNYEAQ. This clonotype was observed a few times. Its antigen is currently unknown. After 5'RACE with constant-segment primers, TCR alpha and TCR beta cDNA libraries carrying sample barcodes and UMIs were obtained. Via MiXCR, TCRdb re-called the 5' RACE reads, giving one row per CDR3 protein. The sample contains around 340,000 distinct CDR3 sequences, around 13% of which appear only once. Sequencing used PBMCs or a T cell subset sorted from them (not recorded which). The TCR sequence derives from a man aged 18 to 29 who had mild COVID-19 (a few samples of this study predate the infection). Cell type and time point are not known. The chain combines TRBV7-6 with TRBJ1-4; 8 nucleotides line up with TRBD1. As DNA, the CDR3 is TGTGCCAGCAGCTTACGCCGGGACAGGTTTCGGGAAAAACTGTTTTTT. Translated, it gives CASSLRRDRFREKLFF.